This TCR beta chain was found in a study of OX40 agonist ivuxolimab in advanced cancers. Study results and limitations: At 0.1 to 3.0 mg/kg and by week 6, clonal expansion occurred in CD4+ and CD8+ blood T cells.

Note on this clone: Its antigen is currently unknown.

The method was immunoSEQ multiplex PCR; TCRdb's version includes in-frame clones alone and lacks a portion of them. Among tens of thousands of clones, approximately 90% were seen once, and the ten largest hold approximately 0.3%. This TCR was recovered from an adult with an advanced solid tumor such as melanoma, head and neck, liver or kidney cancer. Specimen: CD4+ or CD8+ T cells sorted from blood, collected in a trial of the OX40 agonist ivuxolimab.

The CDR3 sequence: CASTPGGSGYGYTF. The CDR3 nucleotides read TGTGCCAGTACCCCGGGGGGTTCTGGCTATGGCTACACCTTC. The chain employs TRBV19 and TRBJ1-2, with a weak D call TRBD1 (5 bases). This CDR3 is 14 amino acids long. The ends were cut back, 7 bases at V and 4 bases at J, with 16 bases in the middle. Germline-derived CDR1 and CDR2 are LNHDA and SQIVND (reference sequence).